The 8 T cell receptor beta chains given below trace back to one sample, sequenced in a study of blood T cell repertoires in COVID-19. Method: immunoSEQ multiplex PCR; TCRdb's copy keeps in-frame clones and lacks some. The table shows tens of thousands of clones, with approximately 83% occurring only once. The sample taken for sequencing was peripheral blood. The receptors shown here come from a human donor in a cohort sampled during active COVID-19.

The chain links TRBV15 to TRBJ2-3; the D gene is possibly TRBD2 (6 bases). Germline V gene lookup returns CDR1 LNHNV and CDR2 YYDKDF (reference sequence). This CDR3 contains 15 residues. Trimming left V 5 bases short and J 1 base short, with 13 bases between. The CDR3 DNA is TGTGCCACCAGCGGCGGCGGGGCCGGCACAGATACGCAGTATTTT. Translation gives CATSGGGAGTDTQYF.

The rearrangement joins TRBV30 to TRBJ1-5, with D uncertain. The CDR3 runs 14 residues. Germline V gene sequence: CDR1 GTSNPN, CDR2 SVGIG (reference sequence). Deletions cut 0 bases from V and 7 bases from J, with 13 bases between. CDR3 in amino acids: CAWSVGPEEQPQHF. CDR3 DNA: TGTGCCTGGAGTGTGGGCCCAGAAGAACAGCCCCAGCATTTT.

The chain combines TRBV5-6 with TRBJ2-1, with D perhaps TRBD2 (6 bases). The CDR3 extends over 15 amino acids. Trimming cost V 7 bases and J 4 bases, with 18 bases left between them. CDR1 is SGHDT, CDR2 YYEEEE, per germline. Here the CDR3 DNA reads TGTGCCAGCCTCGCCCGGGACTCTCCGTACAATGAGCAGTTCTTC. Translating it yields CASLARDSPYNEQFF.

This clone was observed a handful of times. In DNA form, the CDR3 reads TGCGCCAGCAGCCCCCCCTATTCACCCCTCCACTTT. It encodes CASSPPYSPLHF. The rearrangement links TRBV4-1 to TRBJ1-6, with D hard to call. The V end was cut by 4 bases, the J end by 8 bases, with 6 bases between. The CDR3 spans 12 residues. Germline CDR1 MGHRA, CDR2 YSYEKL.

V gene TRBV29-1 combines with J gene TRBJ2-7, with D maybe TRBD1 (5 bases). The CDR3 runs 13 residues. CDR1 and CDR2 (germline): SQVTM, ANQGSEA. V gave up 4 bases and J gave up 3 bases, with 13 bases separating them. This CDR3 is CSVVWGTGYEQYF. In DNA form, the CDR3 reads TGCAGCGTTGTTTGGGGAACAGGCTACGAGCAGTACTTC.

This clone was counted once. The CDR3 DNA sequence: TGTGCCAGCAGTTACACCAGCCAAGAGACCCAGTACTTC. Protein sequence: CASSYTSQETQYF. The V call is TRBV6-2 or TRBV6-3, the J call TRBJ2-5; D unresolved. CDR3 length equals 13 residues. Trimming removed 2 bases at V and 1 base at J, with 5 bases between. The germline gives CDR1 MNHEY, CDR2 SVGEGT.

The chain is built from TRBV19 and TRBJ2-7, with TRBD2 matching 12 bases. The CDR3 length is 16 residues. J gave up 3 bases and V 0 bases, and 3 bases lay outside the gene matches. The V gene's germline CDR1 is LNHDA and CDR2 SQIVND (reference sequence). CDR3 nucleotide sequence: TGTGCCAGTAGTATAGAGGGGACTAGCGGGCGCTACGAGCAGTACTTC. Translation gives CASSIEGTSGRYEQYF.

The chain uses TRBV7-3 and TRBJ2-1; TRBD1 agrees at 10 bases. The CDR3 loop spans 14 amino acids. V shed 5 bases, J shed 7 bases, and the junction held 5 bases outside the gene matches. In germline, CDR1 is SGHTA, CDR2 FQGTGA. CDR3 DNA sequence: TGTGCCAGCAGCGACCGGGACAGGGGAAATGAGCAGTTCTTC. This encodes CASSDRDRGNEQFF.